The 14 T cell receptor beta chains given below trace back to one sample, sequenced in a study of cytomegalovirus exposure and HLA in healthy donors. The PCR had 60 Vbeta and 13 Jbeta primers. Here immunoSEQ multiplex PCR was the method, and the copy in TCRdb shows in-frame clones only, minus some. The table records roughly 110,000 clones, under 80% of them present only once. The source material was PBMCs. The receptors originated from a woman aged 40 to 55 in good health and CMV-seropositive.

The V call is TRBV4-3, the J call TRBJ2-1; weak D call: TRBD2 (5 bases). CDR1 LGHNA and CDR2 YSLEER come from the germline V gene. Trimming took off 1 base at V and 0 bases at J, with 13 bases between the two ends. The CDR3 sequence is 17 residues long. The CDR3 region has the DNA TGCGCCAGCAGCCAAGTACCGGGATCCCTCTCCTACAATGAGCAGTTCTTC. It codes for CASSQVPGSLSYNEQFF.

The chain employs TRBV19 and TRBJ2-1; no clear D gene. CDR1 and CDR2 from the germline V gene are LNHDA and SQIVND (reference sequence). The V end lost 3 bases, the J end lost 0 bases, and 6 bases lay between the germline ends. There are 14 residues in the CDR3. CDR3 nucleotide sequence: TGTGCCAGTAGTATTGGCCTCTCCTACAATGAGCAGTTCTTC. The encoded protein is CASSIGLSYNEQFF.

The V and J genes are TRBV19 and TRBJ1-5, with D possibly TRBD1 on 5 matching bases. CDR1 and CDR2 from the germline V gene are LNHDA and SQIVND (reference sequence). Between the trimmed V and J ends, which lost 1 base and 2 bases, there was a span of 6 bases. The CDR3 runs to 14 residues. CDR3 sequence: CASSIGRGNQPQHF. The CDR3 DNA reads TGTGCCAGTAGTATAGGCAGGGGCAATCAGCCCCAGCATTTT.

This chain's CDR3 is CASSPRGGENEKLFF. The CDR3, as DNA: TGCGCCAGCAGTCCCCGTGGGGGGGAAAATGAAAAACTGTTTTTT. The J gene is TRBJ1-4, the V gene TRBV5-1; tentative D call: TRBD1 (5 bases). CDR3 length equals 15 residues. Germline lookup yields CDR1 SGHRS and CDR2 YFSETQ. V shed 5 bases and J shed 5 bases, with 16 bases lying between them.

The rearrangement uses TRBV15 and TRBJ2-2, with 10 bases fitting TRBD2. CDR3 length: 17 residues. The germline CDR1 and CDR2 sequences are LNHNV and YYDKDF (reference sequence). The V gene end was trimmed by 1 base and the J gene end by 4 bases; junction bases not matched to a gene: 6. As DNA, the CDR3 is TGTGCCACCAGCAGAGTGGTGGTAGCGGGGGGCACCGGGGAGCTGTTTTTT. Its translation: CATSRVVVAGGTGELFF.

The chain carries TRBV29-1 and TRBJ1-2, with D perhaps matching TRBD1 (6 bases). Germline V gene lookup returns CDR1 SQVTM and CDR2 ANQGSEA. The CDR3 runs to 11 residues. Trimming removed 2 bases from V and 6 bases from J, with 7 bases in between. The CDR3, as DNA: TGCAGCGTTGAATACAGGGATGGCTACACCTTC. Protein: CSVEYRDGYTF.

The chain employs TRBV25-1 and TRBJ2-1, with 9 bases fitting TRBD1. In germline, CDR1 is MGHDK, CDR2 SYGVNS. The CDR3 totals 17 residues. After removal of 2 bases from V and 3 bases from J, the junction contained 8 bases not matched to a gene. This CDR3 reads CASSEDVWDRDYNEQFF. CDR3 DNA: TGTGCCAGCAGTGAAGATGTATGGGACAGGGACTACAATGAGCAGTTCTTC.

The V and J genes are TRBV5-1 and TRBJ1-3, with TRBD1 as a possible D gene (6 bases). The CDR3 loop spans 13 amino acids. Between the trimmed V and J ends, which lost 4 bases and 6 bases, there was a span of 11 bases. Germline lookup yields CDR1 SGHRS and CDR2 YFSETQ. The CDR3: CASSQGGPNTIYF. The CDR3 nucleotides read TGCGCCAGCAGCCAAGGGGGTCCAAACACCATATATTTT.

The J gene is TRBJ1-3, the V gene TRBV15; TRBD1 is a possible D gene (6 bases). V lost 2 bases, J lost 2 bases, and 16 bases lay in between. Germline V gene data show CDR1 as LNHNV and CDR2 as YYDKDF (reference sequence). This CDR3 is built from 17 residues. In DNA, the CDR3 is TGTGCCACCAGCAGATCTGGGGCAGGGGAAACTGGAAACACCATATATTTT. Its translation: CATSRSGAGETGNTIYF.

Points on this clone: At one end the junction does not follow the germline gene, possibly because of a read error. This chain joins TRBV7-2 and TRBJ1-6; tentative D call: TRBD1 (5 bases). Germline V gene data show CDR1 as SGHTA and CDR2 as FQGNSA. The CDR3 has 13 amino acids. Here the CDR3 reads CAGSLVIGQPLHF. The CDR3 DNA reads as TGTGCCGGCAGCTTAGTGATAGGACAACCCCTCCACTTT.

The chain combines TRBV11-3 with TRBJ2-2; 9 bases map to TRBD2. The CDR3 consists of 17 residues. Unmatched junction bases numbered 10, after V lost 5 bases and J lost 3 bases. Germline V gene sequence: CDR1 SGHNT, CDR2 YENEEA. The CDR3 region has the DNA TGTGCCAGCAGCCCGCGGGAGCGGGGGGCGTACACCGGGGAGCTGTTTTTT. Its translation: CASSPRERGAYTGELFF.

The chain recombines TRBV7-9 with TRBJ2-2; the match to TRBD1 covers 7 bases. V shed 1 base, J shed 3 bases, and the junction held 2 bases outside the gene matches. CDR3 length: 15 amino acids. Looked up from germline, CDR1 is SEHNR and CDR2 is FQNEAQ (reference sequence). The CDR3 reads CASSLGDRDTGELFF. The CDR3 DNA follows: TGTGCCAGCAGCTTAGGGGACAGAGACACCGGGGAGCTGTTTTTT.

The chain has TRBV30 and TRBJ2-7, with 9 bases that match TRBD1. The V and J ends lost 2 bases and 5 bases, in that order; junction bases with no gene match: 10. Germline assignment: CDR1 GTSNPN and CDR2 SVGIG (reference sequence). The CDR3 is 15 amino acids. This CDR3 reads CAWSPPGTGLDEQYF. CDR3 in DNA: TGTGCCTGGAGTCCCCCCGGGACAGGGCTAGACGAGCAGTACTTC.

For the CDR3, the DNA is TGTGCCAGCAGCCCGCGGACAGGGTCGGGTTACAATGAGCAGTTCTTC. Translation: CASSPRTGSGYNEQFF. The genes are TRBV5-5 and TRBJ2-1, with TRBD1 identical over 8 bases. Germline V CDR1 and CDR2: SGHKS, YYEKEE (reference sequence). This CDR3 spans 16 amino acids. After removal of 4 bases from V and 4 bases from J, the junction contained 10 bases not matched to a gene.